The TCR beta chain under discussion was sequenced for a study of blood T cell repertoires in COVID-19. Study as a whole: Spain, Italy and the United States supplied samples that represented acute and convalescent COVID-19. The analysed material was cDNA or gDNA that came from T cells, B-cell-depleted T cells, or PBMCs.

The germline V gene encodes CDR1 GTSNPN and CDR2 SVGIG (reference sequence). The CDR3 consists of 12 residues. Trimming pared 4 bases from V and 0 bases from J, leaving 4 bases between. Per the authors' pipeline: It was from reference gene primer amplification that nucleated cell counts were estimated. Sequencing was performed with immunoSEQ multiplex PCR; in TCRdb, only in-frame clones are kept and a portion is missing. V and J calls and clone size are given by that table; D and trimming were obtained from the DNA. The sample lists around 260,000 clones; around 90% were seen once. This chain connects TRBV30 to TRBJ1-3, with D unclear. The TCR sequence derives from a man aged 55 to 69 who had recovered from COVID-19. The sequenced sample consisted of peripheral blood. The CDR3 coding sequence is TGTGCCTGGACGGGCTCTGGAAACACCATATATTTT. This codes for CAWTGSGNTIYF.